Below are 30 T cell receptor beta chains sequenced from a single sample in a study of PD-1 blockade in classical Hodgkin lymphoma. In every patient, relapse followed autologous stem cell transplantation, while exposure to brentuximab vedotin differed. Measured with immunoSEQ multiplex PCR; TCRdb has only the in-frame clones, and not every one. The sample has roughly 150,000 clones, nearly 80% seen once. Sequenced here: peripheral blood mononuclear cells (PBMCs), sampled before the second cycle of nivolumab. The receptors stem from a human donor with classical Hodgkin lymphoma.

The chain recombines TRBV19 with TRBJ2-1, with 10 bases matching TRBD1. V lost 7 bases to trimming and J lost 10 bases; unmatched junction nucleotides: 16. This CDR3 spans 16 amino acids. Germline values: CDR1 LNHDA, CDR2 SQIVND (reference sequence). This CDR3 reads CASKFLGTGDFEEQFF. As DNA, the CDR3 is TGTGCCAGTAAATTCCTCGGGACAGGGGACTTTGAAGAGCAGTTCTTC.

In its sample, this clone was seen once. The chain uses TRBV28 and TRBJ1-4; D is ambiguous. From germline, CDR1 is MDHEN and CDR2 SYDVKM. The CDR3 runs to 15 residues. V lost 1 base and J lost 5, with 11 bases in between. The CDR3 DNA reads as TGTGCCAGCAGTTTATCGGGAGCAGGAAATGAAAAACTGTTTTTT. Amino acids: CASSLSGAGNEKLFF.

V is TRBV6-1 and J is TRBJ2-3, with 10 positions matching TRBD1. The CDR3 covers 15 residues. Germline loops: CDR1 MNHNS, CDR2 SASEGT. The V gene end was trimmed by 4 bases and the J gene end by 3 bases; junction bases not matched to a gene: 4. This CDR3 reads CASSAGTGVTDTQYF. The DNA for the CDR3 is TGTGCCAGCAGTGCAGGGACAGGGGTTACAGATACGCAGTATTTT.

This clone was observed a single time. The chain couples TRBV7-9 to TRBJ1-1; 7 nucleotides match TRBD1. Germline CDR1 SEHNR, CDR2 FQNEAQ (reference sequence). The CDR3 is 15 residues long. V lost 4 bases, J lost 1 base, and 6 bases stayed unmatched. The CDR3 DNA reads TGTGCCAGCAGCTCAGAGGGGGCAGGGAACACTGAAGCTTTCTTT. Translating it yields CASSSEGAGNTEAFF.

This clone was seen more than once but under ten times. The J gene is TRBJ1-2, the V gene TRBV18; D ambiguous. The germline gives CDR1 KGHSH, CDR2 LQKENI. V lost 2 bases to trimming and J lost 6 bases, with 10 bases between them. This CDR3 has 13 amino acids. DNA of the CDR3: TGTGCCAGCTCACCAGATTCCGGTGATGGCTACACCTTC. Its translation is CASSPDSGDGYTF.

The chain links TRBV30 to TRBJ2-5; 7 bases are a match to TRBD1. Germline CDR1 is GTSNPN and CDR2 is SVGIG (reference sequence). V lost 1 base to trimming and J lost 1 base; unmatched junction nucleotides: 3. The length of the CDR3 is 14 residues. Here the CDR3 reads CAWSGQGLQETQYF. CDR3 nucleotides: TGTGCCTGGAGTGGACAGGGCCTCCAAGAGACCCAGTACTTC.

The chain joins TRBV2 to TRBJ2-4; TRBD1 is a possible D gene (6 bases). The germline V and J ends were trimmed by 4 bases and 8 bases, with 9 bases remaining between them. CDR1 and CDR2 from the germline V gene are SNHLY and FYNNEI. The CDR3 loop spans 12 amino acids. The CDR3 DNA reads TGTGCCAGCAGTGGGGACAACGACATTCAGTACTTC. It yields the protein CASSGDNDIQYF.

This chain joins TRBV7-8 and TRBJ2-7; D remains unclear. There are 11 residues in the CDR3. The germline V gene encodes CDR1 SGHVS and CDR2 FQNEAQ. The germline V and J ends were trimmed by 5 bases and 9 bases, with 11 bases remaining between them. CDR3 region: CASSPHHVQYF. DNA for the CDR3: TGTGCCAGCAGCCCACACCACGTGCAGTACTTC. The full variable domain, its missing parts supplied by reference TRBV7-8 and TRBJ2-7, is GAGVSQSPRYKVAKRGQDVALRCDPISGHVSLFWYQQALGQGPEFLTYFQNEAQLDKSGLPSDRFFAERPEGSVSTLKIQRTQQEDSAVYLCASSPHHVQYFGPGTRLTVT.

The chain has TRBV19 and TRBJ2-7; TRBD2 matches at 8 bases. J gave up 2 bases and V 3 bases, and 6 bases lay outside the gene matches. Germline lookup yields CDR1 LNHDA and CDR2 SQIVND (reference sequence). This CDR3 has 15 residues. The CDR3 DNA reads as TGTGCCAGTAGTATGTCCGGGGGGGGTCCCTACGAGCAGTACTTC. Its translation is CASSMSGGGPYEQYF.

V usage is TRBV15 and J usage is TRBJ1-2, with D maybe TRBD1 (6 bases). Germline assignment: CDR1 LNHNV and CDR2 YYDKDF (reference sequence). CDR3 length equals 17 residues. V lost 4 bases and J lost 4, with 22 bases in between. The CDR3 protein is CATSTPTVKQGPYGYTF. The CDR3 DNA is TGTGCCACCAGCACACCCACCGTAAAACAGGGTCCCTATGGCTACACCTTC.

The chain carries TRBV7-3 and TRBJ2-3, with 13 positions matching TRBD2. CDR1 is SGHTA and CDR2 is FQGTGA in the germline V gene. There are 17 residues in the CDR3. Unmatched junction bases numbered 1, after V lost 1 base and J lost 0 bases. The CDR3 is CASSLMGLAGSTDTQYF. CDR3 DNA sequence: TGTGCCAGCAGCTTAATGGGACTAGCGGGAAGCACAGATACGCAGTATTTT.

CDR3 sequence: CASSQARDRGPEKLFF. The CDR3 DNA reads TGCGCCAGCAGCCAAGCACGGGACAGGGGACCCGAAAAACTGTTTTTT. This chain connects TRBV4-1 to TRBJ1-4, with 10 bases fitting TRBD1. The CDR3 is made up of 16 amino acids. Germline V CDR1 and CDR2: MGHRA, YSYEKL. Trimming removed 1 base from V and 8 bases from J; junction bases left unmatched: 7.

J is TRBJ1-6 and V is TRBV5-6, with D unresolved. The CDR3 extends over 14 amino acids. V lost 0 bases and J lost 6, with 7 bases in between. The germline V gene encodes CDR1 SGHDT and CDR2 YYEEEE. CDR3 protein: CASSLERINSPLHF. CDR3 DNA: TGTGCCAGCAGCTTGGAAAGAATTAATTCACCCCTCCACTTT.

The chain uses TRBV10-3 and TRBJ1-1; a possible D gene is TRBD1 (5 bases). The V end lost 3 bases, the J end lost 3 bases, and 11 bases lay between the germline ends. Germline assignment: CDR1 ENHRY and CDR2 SYGVKD. CDR3 length: 14 amino acids. The CDR3 sequence is CAISDPGRDTEAFF. DNA of the CDR3: TGTGCCATCAGTGACCCGGGCAGGGACACTGAAGCTTTCTTT.

This clone is a singleton in its sample. The V call is TRBV4-3, the J call TRBJ2-7; 7 positions match TRBD2. From germline, CDR1 is LGHNA and CDR2 YSLEER. The ends lost 0 bases at V and 0 bases at J; junction bases unmatched: 14. The CDR3 has 19 residues. The CDR3 DNA reads as TGCGCCAGCAGCCAAGATTGGGGGATTGTTGCGGGAGTCTCCTACGAGCAGTACTTC. Protein: CASSQDWGIVAGVSYEQYF.

The gene calls are TRBV5-4 and TRBJ2-5, with D tentatively TRBD1 (5 bases). There are 14 residues in the CDR3. The ends were cut back, 3 bases at V and 2 bases at J, with 11 bases in the middle. In germline, CDR1 is SGHNT, CDR2 YYREEE (reference sequence). CDR3: CASSSRAGQETQYF. The DNA for the CDR3 is TGTGCCAGCAGCTCGAGAGCAGGGCAAGAGACCCAGTACTTC.

The rearrangement links TRBV7-3 to TRBJ2-7; the match to TRBD1 covers 8 bases. Germline V gene lookup returns CDR1 SGHTA and CDR2 FQGTGA. CDR3 length equals 15 residues. V lost 0 bases to trimming and J lost 6 bases; unmatched junction nucleotides: 7. The CDR3 is CASSLTGTGLVEQYF. CDR3 in DNA: TGTGCCAGCAGCTTAACGGGGACAGGTCTAGTCGAGCAGTACTTC.

The rearrangement joins TRBV29-1 to TRBJ2-3; no clear D. Trimming took off 7 bases at V and 6 bases at J, with 14 bases between the two ends. This CDR3 is 12 amino acids long. Germline CDR1 and CDR2: SQVTM and ANQGSEA. This CDR3 is CSGRLGFDTQYF. As DNA, the CDR3 is TGCAGCGGACGTCTAGGGTTCGATACGCAGTATTTT.

This chain connects TRBV10-3 to TRBJ2-1, with D possibly TRBD1 on 7 matching bases. Trimming removed 3 bases from V and 8 bases from J, with 11 bases in between. The CDR3 contains 13 residues. Looked up from germline, CDR1 is ENHRY and CDR2 is SYGVKD. The CDR3 region is CAISDRGVDEQFF. The CDR3 DNA reads TGTGCCATCAGTGACAGGGGGGTGGATGAGCAGTTCTTC.

The rearrangement uses TRBV7-9 and TRBJ2-7; D gene uncertain. The CDR3 totals 13 residues. Germline loops: CDR1 SEHNR, CDR2 FQNEAQ (reference sequence). The V end lost 5 bases, the J end lost 2 bases, and 10 bases lay between the germline ends. The CDR3 spells CASSPSAPYEQYF. For the CDR3, the DNA is TGTGCCAGCAGCCCCTCTGCCCCCTACGAGCAGTACTTC.

This clone was seen at least ten times. The chain couples TRBV5-6 to TRBJ2-3; perhaps D is TRBD1 or TRBD2 (5 bases each). Looked up from germline, CDR1 is SGHDT and CDR2 is YYEEEE. The CDR3 spans 14 residues. V lost 3 bases and J lost 5, with 13 bases in between. The CDR3 region is CASSSGALGDTQYF. For the CDR3, the DNA is TGTGCCAGCAGCTCCGGGGCCCTCGGAGATACGCAGTATTTT.

This chain joins TRBV5-1 and TRBJ1-1; D unresolved. This CDR3 spans 14 amino acids. Germline-derived CDR1 and CDR2 are SGHRS and YFSETQ. Deletions cut 4 bases from V and 1 base from J, with 11 bases between. The DNA for the CDR3 is TGCGCCAGCAGCGCAGGACCTAGGAACACTGAAGCTTTCTTT. Its protein product is CASSAGPRNTEAFF.

The rearrangement links TRBV10-2 to TRBJ2-3; 10 nucleotides agree with TRBD2. J lost 2 bases, V lost 6 bases, and 5 bases had no gene match. Germline V CDR1 and CDR2: WSHSY, SAAADI. CDR3 length equals 15 residues. CDR3 sequence: CASSGLAETTDTQYF. The CDR3 region has the DNA TGCGCCAGCAGCGGACTAGCGGAGACCACAGATACGCAGTATTTT.

This clone was counted a single time. The chain uses TRBV9 and TRBJ2-5; 9 bases align to TRBD2. Germline CDR1 and CDR2: SGDLS and YYNGEE. With 2 bases clipped from V and 3 bases from J, the junction kept 5 bases outside the gene matches. This CDR3 is 15 amino acids long. CDR3: CASSVIAGVEETQYF. CDR3 nucleotide sequence: TGTGCCAGCAGCGTGATAGCGGGAGTTGAAGAGACCCAGTACTTC. The variable domain in full, with the rest retrieved from reference TRBV9 and TRBJ2-5, is DSGVTQTPKHLITATGQRVTLRCSPRSGDLSVYWYQQSLDQGLQFLIQYYNGEERAKGNILERFSAQQFPDLHSELNLSSLELGDSALYFCASSVIAGVEETQYFGPGTRLLVL.

The chain combines TRBV7-9 with TRBJ1-1, with D tentatively TRBD1 (6 bases). Germline assignment: CDR1 SEHNR and CDR2 FQNEAQ (reference sequence). This CDR3 comprises 14 residues. DNA of the CDR3: TGTGCGAAAGATAGGGGGACCCTTGGCACTGAAGCTTTCTTT. Translating gives CAKDRGTLGTEAFF.

J is TRBJ1-1 and V is TRBV5-1, with TRBD1 as a possible D gene (5 bases). Trimming removed 3 bases from V and 7 bases from J, with 7 bases in between. From germline, CDR1 is SGHRS and CDR2 YFSETQ. The CDR3 runs 11 residues. CDR3 nucleotides: TGCGCCAGCAGCTATGACAGTGAAGCTTTCTTT. Translating gives CASSYDSEAFF. Together with reference TRBV5-1 and TRBJ1-1, the CDR3 gives the full variable domain: KAGVTQTPRYLIKTRGQQVTLSCSPISGHRSVSWYQQTPGQGLQFLFEYFSETQRNKGNFPGRFSGRQFSNSRSEMNVSTLELGDSALYLCASSYDSEAFFGQGTRLTVV.

The V gene is TRBV18, the J gene TRBJ2-6; 7 nucleotides agree with TRBD1. The J segment lost 3 bases and the V segment lost 1 base, leaving 3 bases of the junction unmatched. The germline V gene encodes CDR1 KGHSH and CDR2 LQKENI. This CDR3 region has 16 residues. The CDR3 nucleotides are TGTGCCAGCTCACCACAGGGGGCAGGTGGGGCCAACGTCCTGACTTTC. Its translation: CASSPQGAGGANVLTF.

The chain couples TRBV4-2 to TRBJ2-7, with TRBD1 as a possible D gene (6 bases). The CDR3 spans 16 residues. Between the trimmed V and J ends, which lost 3 bases and 3 bases, there was a span of 18 bases. Germline CDR1 and CDR2: LGHNA and YNFKEQ. The DNA of the CDR3 is TGTGCCAGCAGCCAGTTTGTGGGGGCCAACCTCTACGAGCAGTACTTC. It translates to CASSQFVGANLYEQYF.

This clone is a singleton in its sample. The chain's CDR3 is CASSLEGMYNEQFF. The CDR3 nucleotides read TGTGCCAGCAGCTTAGAGGGGATGTACAATGAGCAGTTCTTC. This chain joins TRBV13 and TRBJ2-1; tentative D call: TRBD1 (5 bases). This CDR3 has 14 residues. Trimming left V 1 base short and J 4 bases short, with 8 bases between. The V gene's germline CDR1 is PRHDT and CDR2 FYEKMQ (reference sequence).

This chain uses TRBV19 with TRBJ1-6, with 10 bases aligning to TRBD1. The V gene end was trimmed by 5 bases and the J gene end by 8 bases; junction bases not matched to a gene: 6. This CDR3 has 15 residues. Germline-derived CDR1 and CDR2 are LNHDA and SQIVND (reference sequence). The CDR3 is CASSSDRGLDSPLHF. DNA of the CDR3: TGTGCCAGTAGTTCCGACAGGGGGCTGGATTCACCCCTCCACTTT.